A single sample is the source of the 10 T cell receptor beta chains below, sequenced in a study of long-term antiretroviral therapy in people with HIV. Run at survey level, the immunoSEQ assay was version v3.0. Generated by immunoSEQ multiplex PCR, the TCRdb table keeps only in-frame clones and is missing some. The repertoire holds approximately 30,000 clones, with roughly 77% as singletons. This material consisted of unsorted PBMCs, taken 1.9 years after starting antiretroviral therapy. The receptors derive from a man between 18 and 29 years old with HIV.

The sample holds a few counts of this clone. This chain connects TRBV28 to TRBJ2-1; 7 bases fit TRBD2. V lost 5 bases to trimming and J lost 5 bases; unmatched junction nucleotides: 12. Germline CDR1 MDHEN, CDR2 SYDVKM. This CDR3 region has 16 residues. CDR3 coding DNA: TGTGCCAGCAGTCCCTACACTAGCGATAGGGACAATGAGCAGTTCTTC. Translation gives CASSPYTSDRDNEQFF.

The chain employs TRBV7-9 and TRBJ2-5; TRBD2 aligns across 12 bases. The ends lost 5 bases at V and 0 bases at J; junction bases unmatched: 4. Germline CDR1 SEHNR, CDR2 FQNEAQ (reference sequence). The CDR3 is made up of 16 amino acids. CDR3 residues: CASSPRLAGDQETQYF. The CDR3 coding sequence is TGTGCCAGCAGCCCCAGACTAGCGGGGGACCAAGAGACCCAGTACTTC. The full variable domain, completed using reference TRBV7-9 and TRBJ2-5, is DTGVSQNPRHKITKRGQNVTFRCDPISEHNRLYWYRQTLGQGPEFLTYFQNEAQLEKSRLLSDRFSAERPKGSFSTLEIQRTEQGDSAMYLCASSPRLAGDQETQYFGPGTRLLVL.

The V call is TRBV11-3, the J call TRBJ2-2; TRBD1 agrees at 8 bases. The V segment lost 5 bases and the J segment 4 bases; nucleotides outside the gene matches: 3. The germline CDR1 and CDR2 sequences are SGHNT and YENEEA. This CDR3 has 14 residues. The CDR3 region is CASSRDRSTGELFF. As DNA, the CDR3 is TGTGCCAGCAGCCGGGACAGGAGCACCGGGGAGCTGTTTTTT.

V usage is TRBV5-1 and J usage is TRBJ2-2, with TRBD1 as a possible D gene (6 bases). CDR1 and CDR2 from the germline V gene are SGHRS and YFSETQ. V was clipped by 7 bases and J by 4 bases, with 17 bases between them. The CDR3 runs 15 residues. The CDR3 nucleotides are TGCGCCAGCCAGCCGGATGGGGGCATCACCGGGGAGCTGTTTTTT. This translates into CASQPDGGITGELFF. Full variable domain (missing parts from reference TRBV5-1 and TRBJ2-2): KAGVTQTPRYLIKTRGQQVTLSCSPISGHRSVSWYQQTPGQGLQFLFEYFSETQRNKGNFPGRFSGRQFSNSRSEMNVSTLELGDSALYLCASQPDGGITGELFFGEGSRLTVL.

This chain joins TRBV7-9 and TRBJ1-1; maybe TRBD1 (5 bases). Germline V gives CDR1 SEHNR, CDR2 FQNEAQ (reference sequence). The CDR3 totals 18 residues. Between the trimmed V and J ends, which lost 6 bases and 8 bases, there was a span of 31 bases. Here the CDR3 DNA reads TGTGCCAGCAGTACCTTGGGGGGGGAGCGAGTGGTCCACCTCGAAGCTTTCTTT. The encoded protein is CASSTLGGERVVHLEAFF.

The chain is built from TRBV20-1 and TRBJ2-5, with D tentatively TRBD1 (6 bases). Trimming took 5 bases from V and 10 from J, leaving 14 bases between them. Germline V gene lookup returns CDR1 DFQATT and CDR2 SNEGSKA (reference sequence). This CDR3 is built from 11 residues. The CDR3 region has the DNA TGCAGTGCTGGGGACAAACAGATCCAGTACTTC. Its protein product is CSAGDKQIQYF.

CDR3 nucleotides: TGTGCCAGCAGCACCCCGGCAAGCCCCAGGAACAATGAGCAGTTCTTC. As protein: CASSTPASPRNNEQFF. The rearrangement joins TRBV9 to TRBJ2-1; D is uncertain. Germline assignment: CDR1 SGDLS and CDR2 YYNGEE. Deletions cut 4 bases from V and 5 bases from J, with 19 bases between. The CDR3 covers 16 residues.

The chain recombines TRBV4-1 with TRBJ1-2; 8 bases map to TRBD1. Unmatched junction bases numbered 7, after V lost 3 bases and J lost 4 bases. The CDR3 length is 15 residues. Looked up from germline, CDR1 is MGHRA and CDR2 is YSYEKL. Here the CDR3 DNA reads TGCGCCAGCAGCCAGGAGCAGGGGGCCCTCTATGGCTACACCTTC. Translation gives CASSQEQGALYGYTF.

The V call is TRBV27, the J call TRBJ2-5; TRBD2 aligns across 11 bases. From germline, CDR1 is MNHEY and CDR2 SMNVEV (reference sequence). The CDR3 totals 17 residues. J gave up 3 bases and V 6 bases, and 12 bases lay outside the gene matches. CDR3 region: CASSLRPASGGKETQYF. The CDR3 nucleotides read TGTGCCAGCAGCCTTAGGCCCGCTAGCGGGGGGAAAGAGACCCAGTACTTC.

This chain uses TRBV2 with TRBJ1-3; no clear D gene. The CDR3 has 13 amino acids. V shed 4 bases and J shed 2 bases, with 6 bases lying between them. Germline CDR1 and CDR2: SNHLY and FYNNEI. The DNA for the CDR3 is TGTGCCAGCAGTGCCGGCGCTGGAAACACCATATATTTT. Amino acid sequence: CASSAGAGNTIYF.